These 14 T cell receptor beta chains came from one sample sequenced in a study of blood T cell repertoires in COVID-19. Libraries were prepared by immunoSEQ multiplex PCR; TCRdb keeps only in-frame clonotypes and omits some of them. The sample lists 110,000 to 150,000 clones; over 75% were seen once. The sample comprised peripheral blood. These receptors came from a woman aged 45-65 years with acute or convalescent COVID-19.

The rearrangement links TRBV9 to TRBJ1-3; 8 bases fit TRBD1. From germline, CDR1 is SGDLS and CDR2 YYNGEE. The CDR3 is made up of 14 amino acids. Losses at the gene ends were 3 bases for V and 3 bases for J; bases not matched to a gene: 2. The CDR3 sequence: CASSAGGLGNTIYF. CDR3 nucleotides: TGTGCCAGCAGCGCAGGGGGCCTTGGAAACACCATATATTTT.

This clone was picked up a small number of times. The rearrangement uses TRBV11-2 and TRBJ1-4; possible D gene TRBD1, 6 bases. Germline CDR1 and CDR2: SGHAT and FQNNGV. This CDR3 is built from 17 residues. V shed 4 bases and J shed 0 bases, with 15 bases lying between them. This CDR3 reads CASSYRTALTTNEKLFF. The DNA for the CDR3 is TGTGCCAGCAGCTACAGGACAGCCCTTACAACTAATGAAAAACTGTTTTTT.

The chain has TRBV4-2 and TRBJ1-2; weak D call: TRBD1 (6 bases). The germline V gene encodes CDR1 LGHNA and CDR2 YNFKEQ. The CDR3 runs 20 residues. Between the trimmed V and J ends, which lost 0 bases and 0 bases, there was a span of 23 bases. CDR3 residues: CASSQEDSLHRAQANYGYTF. The CDR3 DNA reads as TGTGCCAGCAGCCAAGAAGATTCCCTTCACAGGGCGCAAGCTAACTATGGCTACACCTTC.

A word on this clone: The sample holds other DNA sequences that translate to the same CDR3. The rearrangement uses TRBV18 and TRBJ1-1; maybe TRBD1 (6 bases). Germline V gene sequence: CDR1 KGHSH, CDR2 LQKENI. This CDR3 has 13 amino acids. V was shortened by 3 bases and J by 1 base, with 6 bases between the two germline ends. CDR3 nucleotides: TGTGCCAGCTCACCGGGACAGAACACTGAAGCTTTCTTT. Encoded protein: CASSPGQNTEAFF.

J is TRBJ1-1 and V is TRBV19; the D gene is possibly TRBD1 (5 bases). The CDR3 is 13 amino acids. V lost 0 bases, J lost 4 bases, and 6 bases lay in between. Germline V gene sequence: CDR1 LNHDA, CDR2 SQIVND (reference sequence). Here the CDR3 DNA reads TGTGCCAGTAGTATAGATCAGGGCACTGAAGCTTTCTTT. Residues: CASSIDQGTEAFF.

This rearrangement joins TRBV24-1 to TRBJ2-2, with 7 bases that match TRBD1. Germline values: CDR1 KGHDR, CDR2 SFDVKD. V was pared by 0 bases and J by 3 bases, with 12 bases of the junction left unmatched. The CDR3 totals 19 residues. The CDR3 DNA reads as TGTGCCACCAGTGATTTGCCCCCTTACAGGGGCGACGACACCGGGGAGCTGTTTTTT. Translated: CATSDLPPYRGDDTGELFF.

The rearrangement links TRBV14 to TRBJ1-1, with D hard to call. CDR1 and CDR2 from the germline V gene are SGHDN and FVKESK. CDR3 size: 15 residues. Trimming took off 4 bases at V and 2 bases at J, with 14 bases between the two ends. CDR3 residues: CASSPVTALNTEAFF. CDR3 nucleotide sequence: TGTGCCAGCAGCCCCGTTACAGCCTTAAACACTGAAGCTTTCTTT.

The chain employs TRBV28 and TRBJ1-5; 7 bases align to TRBD1. V lost 6 bases to trimming and J lost 5 bases; unmatched junction nucleotides: 7. CDR1 and CDR2 from the germline V gene are MDHEN and SYDVKM. CDR3 length equals 14 residues. The CDR3 spells CASSLGQAYQPQHF. CDR3 nucleotide sequence: TGTGCCAGCAGCCTTGGACAGGCGTATCAGCCCCAGCATTTT.

This chain links TRBV27 with TRBJ1-5; no firm D call. This CDR3 comprises 13 residues. CDR1 and CDR2 from the germline V gene are MNHEY and SMNVEV (reference sequence). Trimming left V 2 bases short and J 6 bases short, with 8 bases between. CDR3 nucleotide sequence: TGTGCCAGCAGTTTAGGCCCCCCTCAGCCCCAGCATTTT. It encodes CASSLGPPQPQHF.

The J gene is TRBJ2-7, the V gene TRBV9; D remains ambiguous. Germline CDR1 and CDR2: SGDLS and YYNGEE. The CDR3 covers 15 residues. Trimming cost V 0 bases and J 2 bases, with 12 bases left between them. The CDR3 reads CASSVGSPAPYEQYF. In DNA, the CDR3 is TGTGCCAGCAGCGTAGGGTCCCCCGCGCCCTACGAGCAGTACTTC. Full variable domain (missing parts from reference TRBV9 and TRBJ2-7): DSGVTQTPKHLITATGQRVTLRCSPRSGDLSVYWYQQSLDQGLQFLIQYYNGEERAKGNILERFSAQQFPDLHSELNLSSLELGDSALYFCASSVGSPAPYEQYFGPGTRLTVT.

The CDR3 loop reads CASSLYFRGDEQFF. CDR3 bases: TGTGCCAGCAGTTTATATTTCAGGGGCGATGAGCAGTTCTTC. This chain links TRBV27 with TRBJ2-1, with D perhaps TRBD1 (6 bases). CDR1 is MNHEY, CDR2 SMNVEV, per germline (reference sequence). There are 14 residues in the CDR3. Between the trimmed V and J ends, which lost 1 base and 8 bases, there was a span of 12 bases.

V gene TRBV7-2 combines with J gene TRBJ1-2; 9 bases are a match to TRBD1. Germline assignment: CDR1 SGHTA and CDR2 FQGNSA. V dropped 5 bases and J dropped 8; count of bases not matched to a gene: 18. The CDR3 contains 17 residues. In nucleotides, the CDR3 is TGTGCCAGCAGCCCTGGGACAGGGCTCCCCCGGCAAGCCGGCTACACCTTC. Translation gives CASSPGTGLPRQAGYTF.

This clone was picked up one time. The chain has TRBV4-1 and TRBJ2-5; 10 positions agree with TRBD2. V lost 0 bases and J lost 4; bases outside the gene matches: 8. CDR1 and CDR2 (germline): MGHRA, YSYEKL. The CDR3 runs to 17 residues. This chain's CDR3 is CASSQDVGLAGVETQYF. For the CDR3, the DNA is TGCGCCAGCAGCCAAGATGTAGGGCTAGCGGGGGTAGAGACCCAGTACTTC.

The chain combines TRBV9 with TRBJ1-2, with 8 bases matching TRBD1. CDR3 length: 15 residues. Germline-derived CDR1 and CDR2 are SGDLS and YYNGEE. The J segment lost 4 bases and the V segment lost 0 bases, leaving 5 bases of the junction unmatched. CDR3 region: CASSVEAGGVYGYTF. The CDR3 DNA sequence: TGTGCCAGCAGCGTAGAGGCAGGGGGCGTCTATGGCTACACCTTC.